This T cell receptor (beta chain) came from a study of blood T cells in healthy people across ages. A second about 6 to 12 cycle PCR used barcoded and J-beta primers. Each cDNA molecule was tagged by a template-switch adaptor that had 12 random nucleotides. TCRdb called the 5' RACE reads again in MiXCR, with one record for every CDR3 protein. This table has about 1,400,000 distinct CDR3 sequences, around two fifths appearing once. Study findings and constraints: Roughly linear age-related decline in beta diversity appeared, significant by age around 40.

Between the trimmed V and J ends, which lost 12 bases and 1 base, there was a span of 12 bases. Germline lookup yields CDR1 KGHDR and CDR2 SFDVKD. This CDR3 comprises 13 residues. This clonotype was seen a handful of times. Its antigen is unidentified. Extraction yielded at least 5 micrograms of total RNA per sample. The sequencing input was blood. This rearrangement joins TRBV24-1 to TRBJ2-4; D gene ambiguous. This clonotype was obtained from a woman under 30 in good health. CDR3 DNA sequence: TGTGCCTCCACCTTTAGGGCCAAAAACATTCAGTACTTC. This sequence encodes CASTFRAKNIQYF.